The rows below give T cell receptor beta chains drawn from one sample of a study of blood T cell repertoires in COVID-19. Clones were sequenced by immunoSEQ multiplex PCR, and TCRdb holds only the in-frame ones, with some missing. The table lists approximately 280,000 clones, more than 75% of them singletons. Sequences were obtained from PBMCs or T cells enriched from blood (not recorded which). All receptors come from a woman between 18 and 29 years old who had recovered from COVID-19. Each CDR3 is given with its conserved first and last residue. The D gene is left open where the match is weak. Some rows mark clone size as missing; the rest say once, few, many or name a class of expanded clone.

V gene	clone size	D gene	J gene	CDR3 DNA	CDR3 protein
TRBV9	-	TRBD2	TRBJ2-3	TGTGCCAGCAGTCACAAATGGACTAGCGGGAGGTCTAGCACAGATACGCAGTATTTT	CASSHKWTSGRSSTDTQYF
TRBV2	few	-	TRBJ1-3	TGTGCCAGCAGTCAAGCCAGGATCTCTGGAAACACCATATATTTT	CASSQARISGNTIYF
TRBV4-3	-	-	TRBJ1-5	TGCGCCAGCAGCCAAGATTCGAGGGCGGGTCAGCCCCAGCATTTT	CASSQDSRAGQPQHF
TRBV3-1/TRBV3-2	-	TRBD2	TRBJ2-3	TGTGCCAGCAGCCAAGTTGGTAGCGGGGCGCGCACAGATACGCAGTATTTT	CASSQVGSGARTDTQYF
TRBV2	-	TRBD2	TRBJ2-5	TGTGCCAGCAGTGAAGGGTCCAGCGGGGGAGGGGAGACCCAGTACTTC	CASSEGSSGGGETQYF
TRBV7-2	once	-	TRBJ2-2	TGTGCCAGCAGCTTAATGGGCAGGGGGGCCGGGGAGCTGTTTTTT	CASSLMGRGAGELFF
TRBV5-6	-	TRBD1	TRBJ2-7	TGTGCCAGCAGCTTGGGGACAGGGAGCGAGCAGTACTTC	CASSLGTGSEQYF
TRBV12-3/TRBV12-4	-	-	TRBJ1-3	TGTGCCAGCAGTTTAGGCGCTGGAAACACCATATATTTT	CASSLGAGNTIYF
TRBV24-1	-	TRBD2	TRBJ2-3	TGTGCCACCAGTGATCTGTCGACTAGCGGGACCACAGATACGCAGTATTTT	CATSDLSTSGTTDTQYF
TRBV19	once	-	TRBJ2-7	TGTGCCAGTAGGGAGGTCGACTCCTACGAGCAGTACTTC	CASREVDSYEQYF
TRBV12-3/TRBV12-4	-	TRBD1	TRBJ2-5	TGTGCCAGCAGTCTCGACAGGGGGAAGACCCAGTACTTC	CASSLDRGKTQYF
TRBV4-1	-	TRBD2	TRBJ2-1	TGCGCCAGCAGCCAAGGGGCTAGCGGCTACAATGAGCAGTTCTTC	CASSQGASGYNEQFF
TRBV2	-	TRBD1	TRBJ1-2	TGTGCCAGCAGCACCGCAACAGGGGAGAACTATGGCTACACCTTC	CASSTATGENYGYTF
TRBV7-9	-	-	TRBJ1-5	TGTGCCAGCAGCCTAGGGGAGGGGCTGGGCAATCAGCCCCAGCATTTT	CASSLGEGLGNQPQHF
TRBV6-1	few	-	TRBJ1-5	TGTGCCAGCAGTGAAGAAGGGGGGGGCAATCAGCCCCAGCATTTT	CASSEEGGGNQPQHF
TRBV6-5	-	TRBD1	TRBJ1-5	TGTGCCAGCAGTCTAATACGGGACAGCCATCAGCCCCAGCATTTT	CASSLIRDSHQPQHF
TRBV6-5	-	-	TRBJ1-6	TGTGCCAGCAGCAGAGGGAGGCTATATAATTCACCCCTCCACTTT	CASSRGRLYNSPLHF
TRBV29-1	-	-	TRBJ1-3	TGCAGCGTCGCCACCCTTGAGTACACCATATATTTT	CSVATLEYTIYF
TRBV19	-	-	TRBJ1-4	TGTGCCAGTAGTAGCCCAGGGGTACGGGAAAAACTGTTTTTT	CASSSPGVREKLFF
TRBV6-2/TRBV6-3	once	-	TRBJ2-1	TGTGCCAGCAGTTACTCTAGCAATGAGCAGTTCTTC	CASSYSSNEQFF
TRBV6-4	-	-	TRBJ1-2	TGTGCCAGCAGTGAATCCGACTCCAGCGGCTACACCTTC	CASSESDSSGYTF
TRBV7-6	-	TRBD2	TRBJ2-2	TGTGCCAGCAGCTTAGCGATTACTAGCGGGAGCGACAACACCGGGGAGCTGTTTTTT	CASSLAITSGSDNTGELFF
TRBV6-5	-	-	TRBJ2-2	TGTGCCAGCACTCCAACTGCTACCGGGGAGCTGTTTTTT	CASTPTATGELFF
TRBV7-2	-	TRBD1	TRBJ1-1	TGTGCCAGCAGCCACGGGACAGCTAACACTGAAGCTTTCTTT	CASSHGTANTEAFF
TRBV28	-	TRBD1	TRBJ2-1	TGTGCCAGCAGTTCGCCCCGGGACAGCGCTTACAATGAGCAGTTCTTC	CASSSPRDSAYNEQFF
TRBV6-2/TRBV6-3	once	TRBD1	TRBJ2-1	TGTGCCAGCAGTCGACAGGGAGCCTCCTACAATGAGCAGTTCTTC	CASSRQGASYNEQFF
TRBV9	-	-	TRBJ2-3	TGTGCCAGCAGCCCCCCGGGGGGCACAGATACGCAGTATTTT	CASSPPGGTDTQYF
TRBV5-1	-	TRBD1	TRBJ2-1	TGCGCCAGCAGCTTGGGGACAGGGAATAATGAGCAGTTCTTC	CASSLGTGNNEQFF
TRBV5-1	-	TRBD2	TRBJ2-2	TGCGCCAGCAGCAAACTAGCGGGGGGGCCTACCCCGAACACCGGGGAGCTGTTTTTT	CASSKLAGGPTPNTGELFF
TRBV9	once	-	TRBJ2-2	TGTGCCAGCAGCGCCACGAGGGGACAACTTACGAACACCGGGGAGCTGTTTTTT	CASSATRGQLTNTGELFF
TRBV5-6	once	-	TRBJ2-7	TGTGCCAGCAGCTTGGCAACAACAGCCTACGAGCAGTACTTC	CASSLATTAYEQYF
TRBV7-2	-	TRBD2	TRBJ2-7	TGTGCCAGCAGCTTTCACGGGGGGGTCTCCTACGAGCAGTACTTC	CASSFHGGVSYEQYF
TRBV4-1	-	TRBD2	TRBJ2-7	TGCGCCAGCAGCCTAATAAAACTAGCGGGAGTTGCCTCGGAGCAGTACTTC	CASSLIKLAGVASEQYF
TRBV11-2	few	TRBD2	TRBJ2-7	TGTGCCAGCAGCTTAGTTCCCCTAGCGGGGAACTACGAGCAGTACTTC	CASSLVPLAGNYEQYF
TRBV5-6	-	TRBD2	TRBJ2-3	TGTGCCAGCAGCGCCGGGAGGTACGAACGCACAGATACGCAGTATTTT	CASSAGRYERTDTQYF
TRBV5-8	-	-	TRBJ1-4	TGTGCCAGCAGCAACCAGGGGCACGAAAAACTGTTTTTT	CASSNQGHEKLFF